The rows below give T cell receptor beta chains drawn from one sample of a study of shared clonotypes between healthy human individuals. The repertoire was sequenced with immunoSEQ multiplex PCR; TCRdb's copy has only in-frame clones and lacks some. The table includes roughly 2.5 million clones, roughly 92% detected once. The source material was naive CD4+ T cells sorted from blood. Receptors originate from a man aged 18 to 29 in good health. CDR3s include the opening cysteine and the closing phenylalanine or tryptophan. The order of the fields is CDR3 DNA, CDR3 protein, V gene, clone size, D gene, J gene. D genes are given only for firm matches. Size is omitted from some rows. Given values are once, few, many or a class for expanded clones.

cdr3_nt: TGTGCCAGCAGCCCCGGGACAGCTGGAAACACCATATATTTT
cdr3_aa: CASSPGTAGNTIYF
v_call: TRBV6-5
clone_size: NA
d_call: TRBD1
j_call: TRBJ1-3

cdr3_nt: TGCGCCAGCAGCTCATTCGGGAGGGCCGTAGAGACCCAGTACTTC
cdr3_aa: CASSSFGRAVETQYF
v_call: TRBV5-1
clone_size: NA
d_call: TRBD2
j_call: TRBJ2-5

cdr3_nt: TGTGCCAGCAGCCTCCGGGACAGGGGAGTAGCTTTCTTT
cdr3_aa: CASSLRDRGVAFF
v_call: TRBV14
clone_size: NA
d_call: TRBD1
j_call: TRBJ1-1

cdr3_nt: TGTGCCAGCAGCTTGCCGGGACAGCAATTCTACGAGCAGTACTTC
cdr3_aa: CASSLPGQQFYEQYF
v_call: TRBV7-2
clone_size: NA
d_call: TRBD1
j_call: TRBJ2-7

cdr3_nt: TGTGCTAGTCGTGGGGACACGGAACCTCTGAACACTGAAGCTTTCTTT
cdr3_aa: CASRGDTEPLNTEAFF
v_call: TRBV12-5
clone_size: NA
d_call: NA
j_call: TRBJ1-1

cdr3_nt: TGCGCCAGCAGCTGGAATACAGGGGGGTCCTACGAGCAGTACTTC
cdr3_aa: CASSWNTGGSYEQYF
v_call: TRBV5-1
clone_size: NA
d_call: TRBD1
j_call: TRBJ2-7

cdr3_nt: TGTGCCAGCAGCCCTAGGGGAAGGGGGAACACCGGGGAGCTGTTTTTT
cdr3_aa: CASSPRGRGNTGELFF
v_call: TRBV11-2
clone_size: NA
d_call: NA
j_call: TRBJ2-2

cdr3_nt: TGTGCCAGCAGCCCTAGCGGCCTCACAGATACGCAGTATTTT
cdr3_aa: CASSPSGLTDTQYF
v_call: TRBV7-3
clone_size: NA
d_call: TRBD2
j_call: TRBJ2-3

cdr3_nt: TGCAGCGTGGTTTTTCCGGGACAGGCGAATGAAAAACTGTTTTTT
cdr3_aa: CSVVFPGQANEKLFF
v_call: TRBV29-1
clone_size: NA
d_call: TRBD1
j_call: TRBJ1-4

cdr3_nt: TGTGCCAGCAGCCCGGGACAGGCGGGCACCGGGGAGCTGTTTTTT
cdr3_aa: CASSPGQAGTGELFF
v_call: TRBV7-9
clone_size: NA
d_call: TRBD1
j_call: TRBJ2-2

cdr3_nt: TGCGCCAGCAGCCAAGATTGGCTAGCGGGAGTGGATACGCAGTATTTT
cdr3_aa: CASSQDWLAGVDTQYF
v_call: TRBV4-3
clone_size: NA
d_call: TRBD2
j_call: TRBJ2-3

cdr3_nt: TGTGCCAGCAGCTTATACAGGGTAGCCTCCGGAAACACCATATATTTT
cdr3_aa: CASSLYRVASGNTIYF
v_call: TRBV7-2
clone_size: NA
d_call: NA
j_call: TRBJ1-3

cdr3_nt: TGTGCCTGGAGTCGATACAATGAGCAGTTCTTC
cdr3_aa: CAWSRYNEQFF
v_call: TRBV30
clone_size: once
d_call: NA
j_call: TRBJ2-1

cdr3_nt: TGTGCCAGCAGTGAGTCCCACCGAGGATATAATTCACCCCTCCACTTT
cdr3_aa: CASSESHRGYNSPLHF
v_call: TRBV25-1
clone_size: NA
d_call: NA
j_call: TRBJ1-6

cdr3_nt: TGCGCCAGCAGCCACGGGACAGGGCGCAATGAGCAGTTCTTC
cdr3_aa: CASSHGTGRNEQFF
v_call: TRBV5-1
clone_size: NA
d_call: TRBD1
j_call: TRBJ2-1

cdr3_nt: TGCGCCAGCAGCTTGGCCGGGTATAATGAAAAACTGTTTTTT
cdr3_aa: CASSLAGYNEKLFF
v_call: TRBV5-1
clone_size: NA
d_call: NA
j_call: TRBJ1-4

cdr3_nt: TGTGCCAGCAGGGATCTGGACGTCGATTCACCCCTCCACTTT
cdr3_aa: CASRDLDVDSPLHF
v_call: TRBV28
clone_size: once
d_call: NA
j_call: TRBJ1-6

cdr3_nt: TGCGCCAGCAGTTTAATCCGGGACAGTCCTGTTGAGCAGTACTTC
cdr3_aa: CASSLIRDSPVEQYF
v_call: TRBV10-2
clone_size: once
d_call: TRBD1
j_call: TRBJ2-7

cdr3_nt: TGTGCCAGCAGTTATAGTACAGGGTCGGGGGAGACCCAGTACTTC
cdr3_aa: CASSYSTGSGETQYF
v_call: TRBV6-5
clone_size: NA
d_call: NA
j_call: TRBJ2-5

cdr3_nt: TGTGCCAGTAGTTTGCGTACACAGGGGCGCTACGAGCAGTACTTC
cdr3_aa: CASSLRTQGRYEQYF
v_call: TRBV19
clone_size: NA
d_call: TRBD1
j_call: TRBJ2-7

cdr3_nt: TGTGCCAGCAGTTATCTGGGGGTTAGCTCCTACGAGCAGTACTTC
cdr3_aa: CASSYLGVSSYEQYF
v_call: TRBV6-6
clone_size: NA
d_call: NA
j_call: TRBJ2-7

cdr3_nt: TGTGCCAGCAGCCGAAGACTAAACAGGGGGCTGTACACCGGGGAGCTGTTTTTT
cdr3_aa: CASSRRLNRGLYTGELFF
v_call: TRBV11-2
clone_size: NA
d_call: TRBD1
j_call: TRBJ2-2

cdr3_nt: TGTGCCTGGAGTGTAGGCCAGGGGGCCGTCTACGAGCAGTACTTC
cdr3_aa: CAWSVGQGAVYEQYF
v_call: TRBV30
clone_size: NA
d_call: TRBD1
j_call: TRBJ2-7

cdr3_nt: TGTGCCAGCAGCCAAAGTACAGGGGAGCAGGGCTATGGCTACACCTTC
cdr3_aa: CASSQSTGEQGYGYTF
v_call: TRBV4-2
clone_size: NA
d_call: TRBD1
j_call: TRBJ1-2

cdr3_nt: TGTGCCGGGGGACAGGGGTCCGGGGAGCTGTTTTTT
cdr3_aa: CAGGQGSGELFF
v_call: TRBV19
clone_size: NA
d_call: TRBD1
j_call: TRBJ2-2

cdr3_nt: TGTGCCAGCTTACTAGCTGAGTCCTACAATGAGCAGTTCTTC
cdr3_aa: CASLLAESYNEQFF
v_call: TRBV7-8
clone_size: NA
d_call: NA
j_call: TRBJ2-1

cdr3_nt: TGCGCCAGCAGCTTGGGCGGGAAAGCCAAAAACATTCAGTACTTC
cdr3_aa: CASSLGGKAKNIQYF
v_call: TRBV5-1
clone_size: NA
d_call: NA
j_call: TRBJ2-4

cdr3_nt: TGTGCCAGCGCGCGGGGCAGGGATCAGCCCCAGCATTTT
cdr3_aa: CASARGRDQPQHF
v_call: TRBV18
clone_size: few
d_call: NA
j_call: TRBJ1-5

cdr3_nt: TGTGCCAGCAGTCGAGCTAGGGGGCAGAACACTGAAGCTTTCTTT
cdr3_aa: CASSRARGQNTEAFF
v_call: TRBV2
clone_size: NA
d_call: TRBD1
j_call: TRBJ1-1

cdr3_nt: TGTGCCAGCAGCCGCCAGGCGGGGTTGAACACTGAAGCTTTCTTT
cdr3_aa: CASSRQAGLNTEAFF
v_call: TRBV7-2
clone_size: NA
d_call: NA
j_call: TRBJ1-1

cdr3_nt: TGTGCCAGCAGTGAGGACAGGGGCCAGCCCCAGCATTTT
cdr3_aa: CASSEDRGQPQHF
v_call: TRBV6-1
clone_size: NA
d_call: TRBD1
j_call: TRBJ1-5

cdr3_nt: TGCGCCAGCAGTGAAAAAATGGGGAACACCGGGGAGCTGTTTTTT
cdr3_aa: CASSEKMGNTGELFF
v_call: TRBV10-1
clone_size: NA
d_call: NA
j_call: TRBJ2-2

cdr3_nt: TGCAGCGTTGAAGGGGGACACCTCTATGGCTACACCTTC
cdr3_aa: CSVEGGHLYGYTF
v_call: TRBV29-1
clone_size: once
d_call: NA
j_call: TRBJ1-2

cdr3_nt: TGTGCCAGCAGCGGGGACAGGGGTTACTATGGCTACACCTTC
cdr3_aa: CASSGDRGYYGYTF
v_call: TRBV9
clone_size: NA
d_call: TRBD1
j_call: TRBJ1-2

cdr3_nt: TGTGCCAGCAGTTTACAGGGGGGCGCTGAAGCTTTCTTT
cdr3_aa: CASSLQGGAEAFF
v_call: TRBV11-2
clone_size: NA
d_call: TRBD1
j_call: TRBJ1-1

cdr3_nt: TGTGCCACCAGCGTACGAGGGTGGGGAAATGAGCAGTTCTTC
cdr3_aa: CATSVRGWGNEQFF
v_call: TRBV15
clone_size: NA
d_call: NA
j_call: TRBJ2-1

cdr3_nt: TGTGCCAGCAGTTTATGGGGACAACTTTCCTCTGCTGAAGCTTTCTTT
cdr3_aa: CASSLWGQLSSAEAFF
v_call: TRBV28
clone_size: NA
d_call: NA
j_call: TRBJ1-1